The source of this T cell receptor beta chain is a study of vaccination effects on CD4 cells after COVID-19. Pools of viral peptides were used by the ViraFEST assay to expand antigen-specific CD4+ T cells ahead of sequencing. Cultured cells yielded isolated CD4+ T cells after nine to ten days. Having tested negative for nucleocapsid antibodies, the vaccine recipients showed no prior SARS-CoV-2 infection. IL-2 medium took the place of half the medium on both days 3 and 7. Whole-study results and caveats: Substantial clonal contraction characterized both infection- and vaccine-induced clones late after vaccination. Common cold coronavirus cross-reactivity was shown by only 1 of 255 vaccine-induced clones in healthy vaccinees.

Worth noting for this clone: Its antigen is undetermined.

The CDR3 length is 11 residues. V lost 2 bases to trimming and J lost 6 bases, with 3 bases between them. This table comes from immunoSEQ multiplex PCR, and its TCRdb copy is limited to in-frame clones, with some not included. The table has 35,000 to 50,000 clones, around three quarters seen once. V is TRBV12-3 or TRBV12-4 and J is TRBJ2-3; D is unresolved. The TCR sequence derives from a human donor who received a COVID-19 vaccine. The input for sequencing was CD4+ T cells from PBMCs cultured with HCoV-NL63 spike peptides, taken before COVID-19 vaccination. CDR3: CASSLTDTQYF. The CDR3 region has the DNA TGTGCCAGCAGTTTAACGGATACGCAGTATTTT.